The 11 T cell receptor beta chains given below trace back to one sample, sequenced in a study of T cell responses to AZD1222 COVID-19 vaccine. Data came from immunoSEQ multiplex PCR; TCRdb stores just in-frame clones and leaves some out. The repertoire holds some 130,000 clones, with about 90% as singletons. The input for sequencing was peripheral blood, taken on day 0 of AZD1222 vaccination. The receptor source for this set is an adult in good health.

The chain combines TRBV6-5 with TRBJ1-1, with D tentatively TRBD1 (5 bases). Per germline, CDR1 MNHEY and CDR2 SVGAGI. The CDR3 runs to 13 residues. The ends were cut back, 6 bases at V and 1 base at J, with 9 bases in the middle. This chain's CDR3 is CASRRDGNTEAFF. DNA for the CDR3: TGTGCCAGCAGACGGGACGGGAACACTGAAGCTTTCTTT.

This chain uses TRBV6-1 with TRBJ2-3, with D possibly matching TRBD1 (6 bases). This CDR3 has 14 residues. With 3 bases removed from V and 7 bases from J, the gap between germline ends came to 14 bases. Germline CDR1 and CDR2: MNHNS and SASEGT. The CDR3: CASSDPSRGHTQYF. CDR3 nucleotide sequence: TGTGCCAGCAGTGACCCCTCCAGGGGACATACGCAGTATTTT.

The chain combines TRBV7-9 with TRBJ2-5, with D unresolved. Germline CDR1 and CDR2: SEHNR and FQNEAQ (reference sequence). Trimming left V 8 bases short and J 5 bases short, with 15 bases between. The CDR3 sequence is 13 residues long. CDR3 nucleotides: TGTGCCAGCGATCGGGTTCCCCAGGAGACCCAGTACTTC. This gives the protein CASDRVPQETQYF.

The rearrangement joins TRBV19 to TRBJ1-1, with D perhaps matching TRBD1 (6 bases). Germline V gene sequence: CDR1 LNHDA, CDR2 SQIVND (reference sequence). The V end was cut by 5 bases, the J end by 10 bases, with 14 bases between. The CDR3 is 12 amino acids. CDR3 sequence (DNA): TGTGCCAGTAGTGAACAGGGATTTGTAGCTTTCTTT. Translated: CASSEQGFVAFF.

The V gene is TRBV13, the J gene TRBJ1-1; D call uncertain. CDR1 is PRHDT and CDR2 is FYEKMQ in the germline V gene (reference sequence). V dropped 0 bases and J dropped 3 bases, with 8 bases sitting between them. This CDR3 is built from 14 residues. CDR3 DNA sequence: TGTGCCAGCAGCTTAGGCCGAGGGTACACTGAAGCTTTCTTT. Translated: CASSLGRGYTEAFF. The whole variable domain, remainder taken from reference TRBV13 and TRBJ1-1, is AAGVIQSPRHLIKEKRETATLKCYPIPRHDTVYWYQQGPGQDPQFLISFYEKMQSDKGSIPDRFSAQQFSDYHSELNMSSLELGDSALYFCASSLGRGYTEAFFGQGTRLTVV.

V usage is TRBV5-1 and J usage is TRBJ2-2; D gene unclear. CDR1 and CDR2 (germline): SGHRS, YFSETQ. This CDR3 is built from 16 residues. V was pared by 2 bases and J by 5 bases, with 16 bases between. CDR3 region: CASSFTRRLETGELFF. The DNA for the CDR3 is TGCGCCAGCAGCTTTACCCGACGCCTGGAGACCGGGGAGCTGTTTTTT.

This clone was found once. The chain employs TRBV7-8 and TRBJ2-7; 8 bases agree with TRBD1. Per germline, CDR1 SGHVS and CDR2 FQNEAQ. Trimming at V came to 6 bases and at J to 0 bases, leaving 7 bases not matched to a gene. The CDR3 contains 15 residues. CDR3 protein: CASRPRQGSSYEQYF. CDR3 nucleotide sequence: TGTGCCAGCAGACCCCGACAGGGGAGCTCCTACGAGCAGTACTTC.

The rearrangement joins TRBV20-1 to TRBJ2-3, with D possibly matching TRBD1 (6 bases). Germline-derived CDR1 and CDR2 are DFQATT and SNEGSKA (reference sequence). This CDR3 comprises 10 residues. CDR3 coding DNA: TGCAGCCCTACAGGGGATACGCAGTATTTT. It is translated as CSPTGDTQYF.

The J gene is TRBJ1-1, the V gene TRBV3-1 (or the pseudogene TRBV3-2); D not resolved. Germline loops: CDR1 LGHDT, CDR2 YNNKEL (reference sequence). With 6 bases removed from V and 0 bases from J, the gap between germline ends came to 11 bases. The CDR3 loop spans 14 amino acids. In nucleotides, the CDR3 is TGTGCCAGCAGGCCTGCGGCGATGAACACTGAAGCTTTCTTT. Protein sequence: CASRPAAMNTEAFF.

The chain combines TRBV29-1 with TRBJ2-3; TRBD2 matches at 7 bases. The ends lost 3 bases at V and 4 bases at J; junction bases unmatched: 1. Germline V gene lookup returns CDR1 SQVTM and CDR2 ANQGSEA. This CDR3 comprises 12 residues. The CDR3 DNA follows: TGCAGCGTTGAGCGGGAGCCAGATACGCAGTATTTT. It yields the protein CSVEREPDTQYF.

This chain uses TRBV5-1 with TRBJ2-3, with TRBD1 identical over 7 bases. The CDR3 sequence is 16 residues long. From germline, CDR1 is SGHRS and CDR2 YFSETQ. The V gene end was trimmed by 0 bases and the J gene end by 2 bases; junction bases not matched to a gene: 6. The CDR3 sequence is CASSLGQGGPTDTQYF. The CDR3 DNA sequence: TGCGCCAGCAGCTTGGGACAGGGTGGCCCCACAGATACGCAGTATTTT.